This is a list of T cell receptor beta chains from one sample in a study of Ad26.COV2.S vaccination and SARS-CoV-2 variants. Sequencing was performed with immunoSEQ multiplex PCR; in TCRdb, only in-frame clones are kept and a portion is missing. In the table there are 300,000 to 350,000 clones, approximately 90% of which are singletons. The sample here was peripheral blood, taken in a trial of Ad26.COV2.S vaccine versus placebo. The receptors come from a person between 18 and 65 years old who received the Ad26.COV2.S COVID-19 vaccine or a placebo. The CDR3 runs from the conserved cysteine through the conserved F or W. Fields, in order: clone size, V gene, D gene, J gene, CDR3 DNA, CDR3 protein. The D gene is left open where the match is weak. Expanded clones get a size class; other rows say once, few or many, or leave the size out.

clone_size: .
v_call: TRBV30
d_call: .
j_call: TRBJ1-2
cdr3_nt: TGTGCCTGGACGAGGGTCACCGGGACCGCGAGTGGCTACACCTTC
cdr3_aa: CAWTRVTGTASGYTF

clone_size: .
v_call: TRBV10-2
d_call: TRBD1
j_call: TRBJ1-6
cdr3_nt: TGCGCCAGCAGGACAGGGAATTCACCCCTCCACTTT
cdr3_aa: CASRTGNSPLHF

clone_size: .
v_call: TRBV3-1/TRBV3-2
d_call: .
j_call: TRBJ1-2
cdr3_nt: TGTGCCAGCAGCCAACAGGGTCTCTATGGCTACACCTTC
cdr3_aa: CASSQQGLYGYTF

clone_size: once
v_call: TRBV11-2
d_call: .
j_call: TRBJ2-7
cdr3_nt: TGTGCCAGCAGCCGGCCGTCCTACGAGCAGTACTTC
cdr3_aa: CASSRPSYEQYF

clone_size: .
v_call: TRBV27
d_call: .
j_call: TRBJ2-3
cdr3_nt: TGTGCCAGCAGTTCCGCTTCTAGCACAGATACGCAGTATTTT
cdr3_aa: CASSSASSTDTQYF

clone_size: .
v_call: TRBV7-2
d_call: .
j_call: TRBJ1-1
cdr3_nt: TGTGCCAGCAGCTTTGGTCACCTGAACACTGAAGCTTTCTTT
cdr3_aa: CASSFGHLNTEAFF

clone_size: .
v_call: TRBV19
d_call: .
j_call: TRBJ1-5
cdr3_nt: TGTGCCGGGAGCACGGGGAATCAGCCCCAGCATTTT
cdr3_aa: CAGSTGNQPQHF

clone_size: once
v_call: TRBV5-6
d_call: .
j_call: TRBJ2-1
cdr3_nt: TGTGCCAGCAGCTTGAGGCTAGCAACTTACAATGAGCAGTTCTTC
cdr3_aa: CASSLRLATYNEQFF

clone_size: .
v_call: TRBV7-8
d_call: .
j_call: TRBJ1-6
cdr3_nt: TGTGCCAGCAGCAAAAGGGGGGTTGATTCACCCCTCCACTTT
cdr3_aa: CASSKRGVDSPLHF

clone_size: .
v_call: TRBV2
d_call: .
j_call: TRBJ1-2
cdr3_nt: TGTGCCAGCAGTTACCAGACGCAGAGCTATGGCTACACCTTC
cdr3_aa: CASSYQTQSYGYTF

clone_size: .
v_call: TRBV6-2/TRBV6-3
d_call: .
j_call: TRBJ1-2
cdr3_nt: TGTGCCAGCAGTTATAACAGAGAGTATGGCTACACCTTC
cdr3_aa: CASSYNREYGYTF

clone_size: .
v_call: TRBV28
d_call: .
j_call: TRBJ1-2
cdr3_nt: TGTGCCAGCAGTTCCCCGGGGGACCGTCGGAACTATGGCTACACCTTC
cdr3_aa: CASSSPGDRRNYGYTF

clone_size: .
v_call: TRBV5-8
d_call: .
j_call: TRBJ2-7
cdr3_nt: TGTGCCAGCAGCTTCGGACCGCTGGAGCAGTACTTC
cdr3_aa: CASSFGPLEQYF

clone_size: .
v_call: TRBV19
d_call: TRBD1
j_call: TRBJ2-7
cdr3_nt: TGTGCCAGTAGCAGACAGGGAAGCACCTACGAGCAGTACTTC
cdr3_aa: CASSRQGSTYEQYF

clone_size: .
v_call: TRBV5-5
d_call: .
j_call: TRBJ1-6
cdr3_nt: TGTGCCAGCAGCTTTCACAACAGGGTCGGTAACTCCTATAATTCACCCCTCCACTTT
cdr3_aa: CASSFHNRVGNSYNSPLHF

clone_size: once
v_call: TRBV11-2
d_call: TRBD1
j_call: TRBJ2-3
cdr3_nt: TGTGCCAGCAGCCTCGGGACAGGCGCAGATACGCAGTATTTT
cdr3_aa: CASSLGTGADTQYF

clone_size: .
v_call: TRBV6-2/TRBV6-3
d_call: TRBD1
j_call: TRBJ2-3
cdr3_nt: TGTGCCAGCAGTTACACTCCGGAAATTGAACGGGACAGAAACACAGATACGCAGTATTTT
cdr3_aa: CASSYTPEIERDRNTDTQYF

clone_size: .
v_call: TRBV9
d_call: TRBD1
j_call: TRBJ2-1
cdr3_nt: TGTGCCAGCAGCCCTCGACAGGGGGGCTCCTACAATGAGCAGTTCTTC
cdr3_aa: CASSPRQGGSYNEQFF

clone_size: .
v_call: TRBV5-3
d_call: TRBD1
j_call: TRBJ1-5
cdr3_nt: TGTGCCAGAAGCTTGCACAGGGGGACTTATAGCAATCAGCCCCAGCATTTT
cdr3_aa: CARSLHRGTYSNQPQHF

clone_size: .
v_call: TRBV11-2
d_call: TRBD1
j_call: TRBJ2-7
cdr3_nt: TGTGCCAGCAGCTTAGGCCCGACAGGGGGATACGAGCAGTACTTC
cdr3_aa: CASSLGPTGGYEQYF

clone_size: .
v_call: TRBV6-5
d_call: TRBD1
j_call: TRBJ1-5
cdr3_nt: TGTGCCAGCTTACCGGGACAGGGATCTAATCAGCCCCAGCATTTT
cdr3_aa: CASLPGQGSNQPQHF

clone_size: .
v_call: TRBV19
d_call: .
j_call: TRBJ1-4
cdr3_nt: TGTGCCAGTAGTATAGCAGGGACGGCAACTAATGAAAAACTGTTTTTT
cdr3_aa: CASSIAGTATNEKLFF

clone_size: once
v_call: TRBV6-5
d_call: .
j_call: TRBJ1-1
cdr3_nt: TGTGCCAGCAGCCTCCCCGGGAACACTGAAGCTTTCTTT
cdr3_aa: CASSLPGNTEAFF

clone_size: .
v_call: TRBV7-3
d_call: .
j_call: TRBJ1-1
cdr3_nt: TGTGCCAGCAGCCTTACAGGGAACACTGAAGCTTTCTTT
cdr3_aa: CASSLTGNTEAFF

clone_size: .
v_call: TRBV7-9
d_call: .
j_call: TRBJ1-3
cdr3_nt: TGTGCCAGCAGCTTAGAAGGGGGGTTCTCTGGAAACACCATATATTTT
cdr3_aa: CASSLEGGFSGNTIYF

clone_size: .
v_call: TRBV11-2
d_call: TRBD1
j_call: TRBJ1-2
cdr3_nt: TGTGCCAGCAGGACAATTAACAGGGGGCTTAACTATGGCTACACCTTC
cdr3_aa: CASRTINRGLNYGYTF

clone_size: .
v_call: TRBV5-4
d_call: .
j_call: TRBJ1-1
cdr3_nt: TGTGCCAGCAGTTTTCTCAGCCGGAACACTGAAGCTTTCTTT
cdr3_aa: CASSFLSRNTEAFF

clone_size: .
v_call: TRBV19
d_call: .
j_call: TRBJ1-5
cdr3_nt: TGTGCCAGTAGTATAGATCGAGGGAGCAATCAGCCCCAGCATTTT
cdr3_aa: CASSIDRGSNQPQHF

clone_size: .
v_call: TRBV19
d_call: .
j_call: TRBJ2-7
cdr3_nt: TGTGCCAGTAGTAGGCTAGACACCTACGAGCAGTACTTC
cdr3_aa: CASSRLDTYEQYF

clone_size: .
v_call: TRBV5-6
d_call: .
j_call: TRBJ1-2
cdr3_nt: TGTGCCAGCAGCTTCGAAAACTATGGCTACACCTTC
cdr3_aa: CASSFENYGYTF

clone_size: .
v_call: TRBV18
d_call: TRBD1
j_call: TRBJ1-2
cdr3_nt: TGTGCCAGCTCACCAACGAGGGAAACTAACAGGGGGAGAGAAAATGGCTACACCTTC
cdr3_aa: CASSPTRETNRGRENGYTF

clone_size: .
v_call: TRBV5-6
d_call: TRBD1
j_call: TRBJ2-4
cdr3_nt: TGTGCCAGCAAGCAGGGGGTCGCCAAAAACATTCAGTACTTC
cdr3_aa: CASKQGVAKNIQYF

clone_size: .
v_call: TRBV6-4
d_call: .
j_call: TRBJ1-2
cdr3_nt: TGTGCCAGCAGTTCCAGGGGTATTAACTATGGCTACACCTTC
cdr3_aa: CASSSRGINYGYTF

clone_size: .
v_call: TRBV20-1
d_call: .
j_call: TRBJ1-1
cdr3_nt: TGCAGTGTGGTCAGGGCCACTGAAGCTTTCTTT
cdr3_aa: CSVVRATEAFF

clone_size: .
v_call: TRBV7-2
d_call: .
j_call: TRBJ1-1
cdr3_nt: TGTGCCAGCAGCTTGAATACAGGGCTCGGGGCTTTCTTT
cdr3_aa: CASSLNTGLGAFF

clone_size: .
v_call: TRBV29-1
d_call: TRBD2
j_call: TRBJ2-7
cdr3_nt: TGCAGCGTTTTTTTCGGGACTACGACGTGGGAGCAGTACTTC
cdr3_aa: CSVFFGTTTWEQYF

clone_size: .
v_call: TRBV5-6
d_call: .
j_call: TRBJ2-5
cdr3_nt: TGTGCCAGCAGCTTGGCCTCTGGGGACGAGACCCAGTACTTC
cdr3_aa: CASSLASGDETQYF

clone_size: .
v_call: TRBV15
d_call: .
j_call: TRBJ1-6
cdr3_nt: TGTGCCACCAGCAGGGATCGTACTAATTCACCCCTCCACTTT
cdr3_aa: CATSRDRTNSPLHF

clone_size: .
v_call: TRBV7-9
d_call: .
j_call: TRBJ1-4
cdr3_nt: TGTGCCAGCAGCTTAGACGGGGGTGCAACTAATGAAAAACTGTTTTTT
cdr3_aa: CASSLDGGATNEKLFF

clone_size: .
v_call: TRBV4-3
d_call: .
j_call: TRBJ1-1
cdr3_nt: TGCGCCAGCAGCCAGGGCAGGGTCACTGAAGCTTTCTTT
cdr3_aa: CASSQGRVTEAFF

clone_size: .
v_call: TRBV3-1/TRBV3-2
d_call: .
j_call: TRBJ2-7
cdr3_nt: TGTGCCAGCAGCCAAGATGCAACACTCCACGAGCAGTACTTC
cdr3_aa: CASSQDATLHEQYF

clone_size: .
v_call: TRBV27
d_call: TRBD1
j_call: TRBJ2-3
cdr3_nt: TGTGCCAGCAGTTCCCTCGGACAACCGGGACAGGAGACTAGCACAGATACGCAGTATTTT
cdr3_aa: CASSSLGQPGQETSTDTQYF

clone_size: .
v_call: TRBV6-5
d_call: .
j_call: TRBJ2-7
cdr3_nt: TGTGCCAGCAGTTATCGACTGAGACCCTACGAGCAGTACTTC
cdr3_aa: CASSYRLRPYEQYF

clone_size: .
v_call: TRBV2
d_call: .
j_call: TRBJ2-1
cdr3_nt: TGTGCCAGCACCGAGGACGAGGCCTACAATGAGCAGTTCTTC
cdr3_aa: CASTEDEAYNEQFF

clone_size: .
v_call: TRBV28
d_call: TRBD1
j_call: TRBJ2-2
cdr3_nt: TGTGCCAGCAGAAGGACAGGTCACACCGGGGAGCTGTTTTTT
cdr3_aa: CASRRTGHTGELFF

clone_size: .
v_call: TRBV19
d_call: TRBD1
j_call: TRBJ1-2
cdr3_nt: TGTGCCAGTAGTTCAAGGGACAGGGCGGTCTATGGCTACACCTTC
cdr3_aa: CASSSRDRAVYGYTF

clone_size: .
v_call: TRBV7-2
d_call: TRBD2
j_call: TRBJ2-3
cdr3_nt: TGTGCCAGCAGTCTCCCGGGGGGGGCGATCCCCAATACGCAGTATTTT
cdr3_aa: CASSLPGGAIPNTQYF

clone_size: .
v_call: TRBV7-9
d_call: .
j_call: TRBJ1-4
cdr3_nt: TGTGCCAGCAGCTCCCGAGGGGGGCGAGAAAAACTGTTTTTT
cdr3_aa: CASSSRGGREKLFF

clone_size: .
v_call: TRBV7-2
d_call: .
j_call: TRBJ2-2
cdr3_nt: TGTGCCAGCAGCCGACTTTCCACCGGGGAGCTGTTTTTT
cdr3_aa: CASSRLSTGELFF

clone_size: .
v_call: TRBV7-9
d_call: TRBD1
j_call: TRBJ2-1
cdr3_nt: TGTGCCAGCAGCTTAGGGGCCGGGCGACAGGGGTGGTCCTACAATGAGCAGTTCTTC
cdr3_aa: CASSLGAGRQGWSYNEQFF

clone_size: .
v_call: TRBV6-5
d_call: .
j_call: TRBJ2-6
cdr3_nt: TGTGCCAGCAGTTCAACGGGGGTATCTGGGGCCAACGTCCTGACTTTC
cdr3_aa: CASSSTGVSGANVLTF